Each of the 3 T cell receptor beta chains below was sequenced from the same sample in a study of blood T cell repertoires in COVID-19. The data were produced by immunoSEQ multiplex PCR, yet TCRdb's version contains in-frame clones alone and is incomplete. The sample has approximately 93,000 clones, roughly 78% seen once. Sequencing was performed on peripheral blood. The receptors shown here come from a woman older than 75 with acute or convalescent COVID-19.

This clone has only a few counts. The J gene is TRBJ2-2, the V gene TRBV7-3; 12 nucleotides line up with TRBD2. The germline V gene encodes CDR1 SGHTA and CDR2 FQGTGA. This CDR3 has 16 amino acids. Germline trimming cut 5 bases from V and 6 bases from J; bases unmatched to any gene: 7. The CDR3 reads CASSVTSGGSAGELFF. The CDR3 bases are TGTGCCAGCAGCGTGACTAGCGGGGGCTCCGCCGGGGAGCTGTTTTTT.

The chain couples TRBV7-2 to TRBJ2-1, with 8 bases that match TRBD1. J gave up 7 bases and V 3 bases, and 8 bases lay outside the gene matches. The CDR3 length is 15 residues. From germline, CDR1 is SGHTA and CDR2 FQGNSA. The DNA of the CDR3 is TGTGCCAGCAGCTTCGGACAGGGCGAATGGAATGAGCAGTTCTTC. It specifies CASSFGQGEWNEQFF.

This rearrangement joins TRBV28 to TRBJ1-2; D gene unclear. Trimming pared 7 bases from V and 7 bases from J, leaving 19 bases between. The CDR3 sequence is 14 residues long. CDR1 and CDR2 (germline): MDHEN, SYDVKM. The CDR3 loop reads CASTDTEGWGGYTF. The CDR3 DNA reads as TGTGCCAGCACTGACACTGAGGGCTGGGGTGGCTACACCTTC.